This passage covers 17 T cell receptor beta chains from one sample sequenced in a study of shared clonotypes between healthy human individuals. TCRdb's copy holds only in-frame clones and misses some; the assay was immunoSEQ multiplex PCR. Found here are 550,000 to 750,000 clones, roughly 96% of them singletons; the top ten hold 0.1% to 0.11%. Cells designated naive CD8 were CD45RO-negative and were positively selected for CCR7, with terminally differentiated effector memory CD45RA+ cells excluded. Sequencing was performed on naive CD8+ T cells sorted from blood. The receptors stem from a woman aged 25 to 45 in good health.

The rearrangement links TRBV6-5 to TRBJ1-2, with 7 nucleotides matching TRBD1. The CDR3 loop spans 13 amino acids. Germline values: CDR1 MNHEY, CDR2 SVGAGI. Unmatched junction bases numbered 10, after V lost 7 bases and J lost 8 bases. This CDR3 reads CASNSQGGEGYTF. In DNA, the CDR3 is TGTGCCAGCAATTCTCAGGGGGGGGAAGGCTACACCTTC.

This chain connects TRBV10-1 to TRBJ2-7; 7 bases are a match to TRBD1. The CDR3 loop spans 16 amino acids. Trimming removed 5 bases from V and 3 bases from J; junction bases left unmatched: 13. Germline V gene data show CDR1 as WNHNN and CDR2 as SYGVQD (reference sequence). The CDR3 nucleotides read TGCGCCAGCAGTTCCAGGACAGGCTCCGATCTCTACGAGCAGTACTTC. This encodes CASSSRTGSDLYEQYF.

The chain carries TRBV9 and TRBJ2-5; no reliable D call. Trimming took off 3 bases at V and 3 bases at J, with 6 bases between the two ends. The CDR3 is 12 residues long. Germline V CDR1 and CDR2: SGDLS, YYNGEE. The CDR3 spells CASSGSEETQYF. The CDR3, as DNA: TGTGCCAGCAGCGGATCAGAAGAGACCCAGTACTTC.

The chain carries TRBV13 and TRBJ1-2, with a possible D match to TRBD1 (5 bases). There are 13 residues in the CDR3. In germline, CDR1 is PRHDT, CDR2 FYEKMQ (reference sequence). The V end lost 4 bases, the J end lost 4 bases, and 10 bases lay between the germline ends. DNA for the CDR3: TGTGCCAGCAGCTCCGGGACGGCCTATGGCTACACCTTC. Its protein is CASSSGTAYGYTF.

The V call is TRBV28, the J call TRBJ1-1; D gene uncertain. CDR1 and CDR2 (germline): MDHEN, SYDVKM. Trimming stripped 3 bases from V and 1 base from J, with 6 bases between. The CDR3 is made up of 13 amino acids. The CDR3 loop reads CASSFKPNTEAFF. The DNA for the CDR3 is TGTGCCAGCAGTTTTAAGCCGAACACTGAAGCTTTCTTT.

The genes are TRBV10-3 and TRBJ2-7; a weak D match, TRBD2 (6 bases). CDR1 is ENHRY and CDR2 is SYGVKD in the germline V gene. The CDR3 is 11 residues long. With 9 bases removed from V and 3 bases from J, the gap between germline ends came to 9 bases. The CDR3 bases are TGTGCCATGGGGGGAAGCTACGAGCAGTACTTC. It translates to CAMGGSYEQYF.

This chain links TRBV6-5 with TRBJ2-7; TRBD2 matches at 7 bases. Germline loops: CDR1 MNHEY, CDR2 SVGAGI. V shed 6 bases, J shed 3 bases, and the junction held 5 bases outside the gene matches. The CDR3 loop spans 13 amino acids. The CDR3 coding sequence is TGTGCCAGCAGACCCGGGAGGTTCTACGAGCAGTACTTC. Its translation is CASRPGRFYEQYF.

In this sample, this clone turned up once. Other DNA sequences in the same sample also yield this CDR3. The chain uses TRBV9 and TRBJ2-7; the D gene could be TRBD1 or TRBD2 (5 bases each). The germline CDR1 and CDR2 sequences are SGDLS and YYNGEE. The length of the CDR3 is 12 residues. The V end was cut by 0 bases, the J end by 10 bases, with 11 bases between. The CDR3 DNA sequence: TGTGCCAGCAGCGTAGGGAGAGGGGAACAGTACTTC. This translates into CASSVGRGEQYF.

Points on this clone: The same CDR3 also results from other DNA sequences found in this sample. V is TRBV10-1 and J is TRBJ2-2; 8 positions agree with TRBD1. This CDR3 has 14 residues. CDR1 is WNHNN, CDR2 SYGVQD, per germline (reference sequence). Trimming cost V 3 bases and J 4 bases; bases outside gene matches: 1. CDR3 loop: CASSETGGTGELFF. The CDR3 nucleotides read TGCGCCAGCAGTGAAACAGGGGGCACCGGGGAGCTGTTTTTT.

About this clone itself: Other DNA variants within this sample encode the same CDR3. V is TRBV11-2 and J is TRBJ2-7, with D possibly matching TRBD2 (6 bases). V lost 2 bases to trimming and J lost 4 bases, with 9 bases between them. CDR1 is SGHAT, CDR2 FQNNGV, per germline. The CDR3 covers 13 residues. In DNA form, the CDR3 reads TGTGCCAGCAGCTTATACCGGGGGTACGAGCAGTACTTC. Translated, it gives CASSLYRGYEQYF.

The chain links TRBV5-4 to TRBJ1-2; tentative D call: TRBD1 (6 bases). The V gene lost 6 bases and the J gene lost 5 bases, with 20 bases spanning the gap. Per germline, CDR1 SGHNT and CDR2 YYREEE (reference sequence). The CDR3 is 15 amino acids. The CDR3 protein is CASTTGTQSLYGYTF. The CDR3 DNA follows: TGTGCCAGCACCACCGGGACACAAAGCCTGTATGGCTACACCTTC. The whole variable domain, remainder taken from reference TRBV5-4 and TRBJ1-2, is ETGVTQSPTHLIKTRGQQVTLRCSSQSGHNTVSWYQQALGQGPQFIFQYYREEENGRGNFPPRFSGLQFPNYSSELNVNALELDDSALYLCASTTGTQSLYGYTFGSGTRLTVV.

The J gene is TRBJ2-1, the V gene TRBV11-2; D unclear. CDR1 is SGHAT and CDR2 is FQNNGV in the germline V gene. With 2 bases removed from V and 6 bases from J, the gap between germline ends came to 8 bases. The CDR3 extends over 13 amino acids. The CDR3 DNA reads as TGTGCCAGCAGCTTAACCAGCTCCAATGAGCAGTTCTTC. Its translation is CASSLTSSNEQFF.

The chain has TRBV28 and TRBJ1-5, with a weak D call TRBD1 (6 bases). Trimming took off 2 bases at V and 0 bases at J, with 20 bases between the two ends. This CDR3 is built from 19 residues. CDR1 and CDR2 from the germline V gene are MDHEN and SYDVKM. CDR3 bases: TGTGCCAGCAGTTTAGAAGGGACAAAGAGCGACGTTAGCAATCAGCCCCAGCATTTT. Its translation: CASSLEGTKSDVSNQPQHF.

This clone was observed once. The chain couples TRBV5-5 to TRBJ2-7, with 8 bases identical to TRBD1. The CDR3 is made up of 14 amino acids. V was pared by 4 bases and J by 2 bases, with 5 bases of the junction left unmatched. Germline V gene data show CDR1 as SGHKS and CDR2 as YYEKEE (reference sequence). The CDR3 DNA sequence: TGTGCCAGCAGCGGCAGGACAGGGCCCTACGAGCAGTACTTC. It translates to CASSGRTGPYEQYF.

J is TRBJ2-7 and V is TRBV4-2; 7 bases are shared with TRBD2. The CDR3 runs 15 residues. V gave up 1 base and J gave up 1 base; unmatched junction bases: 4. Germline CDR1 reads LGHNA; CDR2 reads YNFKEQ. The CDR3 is CASSQGSGKSYEQYF. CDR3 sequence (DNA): TGTGCCAGCAGCCAAGGAAGCGGGAAGTCCTACGAGCAGTACTTC.

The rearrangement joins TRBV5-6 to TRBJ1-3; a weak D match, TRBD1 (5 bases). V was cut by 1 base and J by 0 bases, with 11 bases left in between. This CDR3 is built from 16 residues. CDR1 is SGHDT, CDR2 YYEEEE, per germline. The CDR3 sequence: CASSLWDDSSGNTIYF. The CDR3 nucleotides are TGTGCCAGCAGCTTGTGGGACGACTCCTCTGGAAACACCATATATTTT.

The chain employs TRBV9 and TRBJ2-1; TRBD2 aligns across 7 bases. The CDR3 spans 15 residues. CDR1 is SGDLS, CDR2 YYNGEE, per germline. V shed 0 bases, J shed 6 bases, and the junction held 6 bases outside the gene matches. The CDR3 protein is CASSVGTSWGNEQFF. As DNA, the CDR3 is TGTGCCAGCAGCGTAGGGACTAGTTGGGGCAATGAGCAGTTCTTC.